These 20 T cell receptor beta chains came from one sample sequenced in a study of blood T cell repertoires in COVID-19. The method was immunoSEQ multiplex PCR; TCRdb's version includes in-frame clones alone and lacks a portion of them. This sample carries about 400,000 clones, roughly 88% of them seen once, and the ten largest clones take approximately 2.1%. The sample was PBMCs or T cells enriched from blood (not recorded which). All receptors come from a woman aged 40 to 50 with acute COVID-19.

This chain connects TRBV27 to TRBJ2-7; a weak D match, TRBD1 (5 bases). CDR1 and CDR2 (germline): MNHEY, SMNVEV (reference sequence). CDR3 length: 11 residues. V lost 9 bases, J lost 4 bases, and 10 bases lay in between. CDR3: CASQGKYEQYF. CDR3 coding DNA: TGTGCCAGTCAGGGAAAATACGAGCAGTACTTC.

The chain employs TRBV2 and TRBJ2-7, with D uncertain. The ends were cut back, 5 bases at V and 1 base at J, with 12 bases in the middle. CDR3 length equals 14 residues. In germline, CDR1 is SNHLY, CDR2 FYNNEI. The CDR3 DNA reads TGTGCCAGCAGTCCAAGCGTCGCTTCCTACGAGCAGTACTTC. It codes for CASSPSVASYEQYF.

The genes are TRBV18 and TRBJ2-5; 7 positions agree with TRBD2. CDR3 length: 15 residues. CDR1 and CDR2 (germline): KGHSH, LQKENI. After removal of 6 bases from V and 2 bases from J, the junction contained 9 bases not matched to a gene. The CDR3 bases are TGTGCCAGCTCGAGTCTCGCCGGGAGGCAAGAGACCCAGTACTTC. This translates into CASSSLAGRQETQYF.

The chain joins TRBV27 to TRBJ1-1; TRBD1 aligns across 8 bases. Germline CDR1 and CDR2: MNHEY and SMNVEV (reference sequence). Unmatched junction bases numbered 5, after V lost 0 bases and J lost 2 bases. The CDR3 consists of 16 residues. In DNA, the CDR3 is TGTGCCAGCAGTTTATCCTGGACAGGGTTTAACACTGAAGCTTTCTTT. It yields the protein CASSLSWTGFNTEAFF.

The CDR3 here is CASSPRGGEQPQHF. CDR3 nucleotide sequence: TGTGCCAGCTCACCGCGGGGGGGTGAACAGCCCCAGCATTTT. The J gene is TRBJ1-5, the V gene TRBV18; maybe TRBD1 (5 bases). The V gene's germline CDR1 is KGHSH and CDR2 LQKENI. V lost 3 bases, J lost 7 bases, and 13 bases lay in between. There are 14 residues in the CDR3.

V is TRBV21-1 and J is TRBJ1-5; no check of the table's D call, TRBD1, against the DNA was made. TRBV21-1 is termed a pseudogene. The CDR3 has 16 residues. The CDR3 region is CASSKGVGERNQPQHF. The CDR3 nucleotides are TGTGCCAGCAGCAAAGGGGTAGGGGAAAGAAATCAGCCCCAGCATTTT.

This chain uses TRBV19 with TRBJ2-1, with D possibly being TRBD1 (6 bases). V lost 3 bases to trimming and J lost 8 bases, with 20 bases between them. Germline V CDR1 and CDR2: LNHDA, SQIVND (reference sequence). The CDR3 totals 16 residues. CDR3 DNA sequence: TGTGCCAGTAGTATGGGGACATGGACAGCTCGGCATGAGCAGTTCTTC. It codes for CASSMGTWTARHEQFF.

The chain links TRBV29-1 to TRBJ2-7; D is ambiguous. This CDR3 is 13 amino acids long. The V and J ends lost 4 bases and 5 bases respectively, with 15 bases between them. Germline V gene lookup returns CDR1 SQVTM and CDR2 ANQGSEA. The CDR3 protein is CSVGITTPHEQYF. The CDR3 DNA sequence: TGCAGCGTTGGGATAACGACTCCCCACGAGCAGTACTTC.

This clone has only one observation. At one of its ends the junction is not consistent with the germline gene, which may arise from a read error. V is TRBV12-3 or TRBV12-4 and J is TRBJ1-1, with D unresolved. This CDR3 contains 13 residues. The CDR3 sequence: CASSLRRNAEAFF. The CDR3 bases are TGTGCCAGCAGTCTTCGCAGGAACGCTGAAGCTTTCTTT.

This chain uses TRBV29-1 with TRBJ1-2; 8 bases agree with TRBD1. Losses at the gene ends were 0 bases for V and 4 bases for J; bases not matched to a gene: 7. The CDR3 sequence is 15 residues long. The germline V gene has CDR1 SQVTM and CDR2 ANQGSEA. The CDR3 here is CSVEDAQGAAYGYTF. For the CDR3, the DNA is TGCAGCGTTGAAGACGCCCAGGGGGCCGCCTATGGCTACACCTTC.

In its sample, this clone was seen once. This sequence joins TRBV4-1 and TRBJ1-2, with a tentative D call TRBD1 (6 bases). Germline loops: CDR1 MGHRA, CDR2 YSYEKL. Trimming stripped 1 base from V and 3 bases from J, with 12 bases between. The CDR3 length is 15 residues. CDR3 protein: CASSQGQATHYGYTF. The CDR3 DNA is TGCGCCAGCAGCCAAGGACAGGCGACTCACTATGGCTACACCTTC.

In the case of this clone: Other nucleotide sequences from this sample produce the same CDR3. The genes are TRBV5-1 and TRBJ2-7; D is uncertain. The CDR3 has 12 residues. The V end was cut by 4 bases, the J end by 0 bases, with 5 bases between. Germline V gene lookup returns CDR1 SGHRS and CDR2 YFSETQ. CDR3 sequence (DNA): TGCGCCAGCAGCCCAAACTCCTACGAGCAGTACTTC. This codes for CASSPNSYEQYF.

The sample holds a few counts of this clone. The chain recombines TRBV18 with TRBJ2-1; TRBD2 matches 12 bases. V gave up 6 bases and J gave up 5 bases; unmatched junction bases: 2. The CDR3 totals 14 residues. CDR1 is KGHSH, CDR2 LQKENI, per germline. The CDR3 sequence: CASSRLAGDNEQFF. The CDR3 bases are TGTGCCAGCTCGCGACTAGCGGGGGACAATGAGCAGTTCTTC.

This clone was picked up a small number of times. This CDR3 is CASRAGSQETQYF. Written as DNA, the CDR3 is TGTGCCAGCAGGGCGGGGTCCCAAGAGACCCAGTACTTC. The rearrangement joins TRBV6-5 to TRBJ2-5; tentatively, D is TRBD2 (6 bases). Trimming removed 6 bases from V and 1 base from J, with 9 bases in between. CDR1 and CDR2 (germline): MNHEY, SVGAGI. The CDR3 runs 13 residues.

The chain combines TRBV3-1 (or the pseudogene TRBV3-2) with TRBJ2-5, with D possibly being TRBD2 (5 bases). The V end was cut by 4 bases, the J end by 6 bases, with 12 bases between. The germline V gene has CDR1 LGHDT and CDR2 YNNKEL (reference sequence). This CDR3 is 13 amino acids long. In DNA, the CDR3 is TGTGCCAGCAGCCCTTTACTAGGGCAGACCCAGTACTTC. The encoded protein is CASSPLLGQTQYF.

The V call is TRBV7-9, the J call TRBJ1-4, with 8 bases matching TRBD1. Looked up from germline, CDR1 is SEHNR and CDR2 is FQNEAQ (reference sequence). The J segment lost 7 bases and the V segment lost 6 bases, leaving 10 bases of the junction unmatched. This CDR3 comprises 15 residues. CDR3: CASRAGGELSEKLFF. The CDR3, as DNA: TGTGCCAGCAGGGCAGGGGGCGAGCTTAGTGAAAAACTGTTTTTT. The variable domain in full, completed from reference TRBV7-9 and TRBJ1-4, reads DTGVSQNPRHKITKRGQNVTFRCDPISEHNRLYWYRQTLGQGPEFLTYFQNEAQLEKSRLLSDRFSAERPKGSFSTLEIQRTEQGDSAMYLCASRAGGELSEKLFFGSGTQLSVL.

The chain recombines TRBV6-1 with TRBJ2-7; a possible D gene is TRBD1 (5 bases). CDR3 length equals 13 residues. Germline V lookup: CDR1 MNHNS, CDR2 SASEGT. Trimming removed 3 bases at V and 5 bases at J, with 11 bases between. CDR3 nucleotides: TGTGCCAGCAGTGACCCAGGGTACGACGAGCAGTACTTC. Its protein is CASSDPGYDEQYF.

This chain links TRBV7-8 with TRBJ2-7, with D maybe TRBD1 (6 bases). There are 16 residues in the CDR3. V shed 1 base and J shed 2 bases, with 15 bases lying between them. The germline V gene encodes CDR1 SGHVS and CDR2 FQNEAQ. CDR3 residues: CASSLVQGQRAYEQYF. The CDR3 coding sequence is TGTGCCAGCAGCTTAGTACAAGGACAGAGAGCCTACGAGCAGTACTTC. Drawing the rest from reference TRBV7-8 and TRBJ2-7, the complete variable domain is GAGVSQSPRYKVAKRGQDVALRCDPISGHVSLFWYQQALGQGPEFLTYFQNEAQLDKSGLPSDRFFAERPEGSVSTLKIQRTQQEDSAVYLCASSLVQGQRAYEQYFGPGTRLTVT.

The chain couples TRBV2 to TRBJ1-1; 7 nucleotides align to TRBD1. V lost 4 bases, J lost 5 bases, and 7 bases stayed unmatched. Germline assignment: CDR1 SNHLY and CDR2 FYNNEI. The length of the CDR3 is 14 residues. The CDR3 sequence: CASSGRQGETEAFF. The DNA for the CDR3 is TGTGCCAGCAGTGGAAGACAGGGCGAGACTGAAGCTTTCTTT.

V gene TRBV10-3 combines with J gene TRBJ1-2, with D possibly being TRBD1 (6 bases). This CDR3 has 14 residues. V lost 6 bases and J 6 bases, leaving 17 bases between the germline ends. The V gene's germline CDR1 is ENHRY and CDR2 SYGVKD. The CDR3 region is CAIRPLGAGDGYTF. DNA for the CDR3: TGTGCCATCAGGCCGTTGGGGGCCGGGGATGGCTACACCTTC.